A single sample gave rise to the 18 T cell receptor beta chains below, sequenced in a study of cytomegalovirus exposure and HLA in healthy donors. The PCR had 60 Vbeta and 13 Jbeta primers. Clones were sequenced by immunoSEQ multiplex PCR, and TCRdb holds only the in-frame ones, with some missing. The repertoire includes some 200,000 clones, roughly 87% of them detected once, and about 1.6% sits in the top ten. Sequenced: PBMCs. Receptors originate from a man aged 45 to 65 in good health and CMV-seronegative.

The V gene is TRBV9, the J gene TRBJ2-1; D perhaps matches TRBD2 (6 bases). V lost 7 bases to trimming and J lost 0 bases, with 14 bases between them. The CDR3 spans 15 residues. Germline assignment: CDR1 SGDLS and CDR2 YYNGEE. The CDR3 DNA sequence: TGTGCCAGCTCCGGGGGTGCCAGCTCCTACAATGAGCAGTTCTTC. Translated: CASSGGASSYNEQFF.

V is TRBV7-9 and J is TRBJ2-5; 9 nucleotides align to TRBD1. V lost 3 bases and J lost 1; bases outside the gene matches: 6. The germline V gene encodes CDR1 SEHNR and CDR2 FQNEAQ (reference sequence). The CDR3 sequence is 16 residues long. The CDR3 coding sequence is TGTGCCAGCAGCTTGGGGGACAGGGCGGGCCAAGAGACCCAGTACTTC. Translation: CASSLGDRAGQETQYF.

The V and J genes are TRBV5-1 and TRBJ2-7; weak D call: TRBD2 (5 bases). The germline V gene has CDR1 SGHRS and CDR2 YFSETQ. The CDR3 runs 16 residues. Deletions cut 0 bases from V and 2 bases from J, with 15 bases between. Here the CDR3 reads CASSLASSRPTYEQYF. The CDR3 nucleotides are TGCGCCAGCAGCTTGGCATCTAGCAGACCCACCTACGAGCAGTACTTC.

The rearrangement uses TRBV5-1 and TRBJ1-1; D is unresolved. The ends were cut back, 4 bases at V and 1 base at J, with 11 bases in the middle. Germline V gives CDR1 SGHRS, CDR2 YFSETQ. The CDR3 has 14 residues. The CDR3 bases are TGCGCCAGCAGCCCATCGACTGGGAACACTGAAGCTTTCTTT. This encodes CASSPSTGNTEAFF.

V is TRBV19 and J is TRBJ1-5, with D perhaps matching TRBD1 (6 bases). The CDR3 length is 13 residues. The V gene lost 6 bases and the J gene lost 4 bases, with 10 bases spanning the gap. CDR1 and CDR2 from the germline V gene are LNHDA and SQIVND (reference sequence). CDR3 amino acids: CASSQTGNQPQHF. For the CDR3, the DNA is TGTGCCAGTAGCCAGACAGGTAATCAGCCCCAGCATTTT.

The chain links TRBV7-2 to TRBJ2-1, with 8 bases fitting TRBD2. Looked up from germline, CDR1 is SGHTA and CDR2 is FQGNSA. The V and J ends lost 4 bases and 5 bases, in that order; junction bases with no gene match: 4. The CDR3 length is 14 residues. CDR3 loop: CASSSGLAHNEQFF. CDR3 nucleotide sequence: TGTGCCAGCAGCTCAGGACTAGCCCACAATGAGCAGTTCTTC.

The CDR3 reads CASSLDPVRTEAFF. DNA of the CDR3: TGTGCCAGCAGCTTAGATCCGGTGAGGACTGAAGCTTTCTTT. The genes are TRBV7-8 and TRBJ1-1, with unresolved D. The CDR3 spans 14 residues. V gave up 1 base and J gave up 5 bases, with 11 bases separating them. CDR1 is SGHVS and CDR2 is FQNEAQ in the germline V gene.

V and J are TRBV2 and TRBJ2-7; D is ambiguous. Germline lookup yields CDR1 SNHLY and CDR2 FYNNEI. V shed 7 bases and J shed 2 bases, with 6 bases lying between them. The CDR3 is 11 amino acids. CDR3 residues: CASNYAYEQYF. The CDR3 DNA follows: TGTGCCAGCAACTACGCCTACGAGCAGTACTTC.

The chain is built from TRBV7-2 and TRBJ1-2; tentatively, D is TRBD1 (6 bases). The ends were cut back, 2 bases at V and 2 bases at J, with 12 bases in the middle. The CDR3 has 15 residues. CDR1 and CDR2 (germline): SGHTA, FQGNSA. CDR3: CASSLILRGNYGYTF. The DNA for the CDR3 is TGTGCCAGCAGCTTAATTTTAAGGGGGAACTATGGCTACACCTTC.

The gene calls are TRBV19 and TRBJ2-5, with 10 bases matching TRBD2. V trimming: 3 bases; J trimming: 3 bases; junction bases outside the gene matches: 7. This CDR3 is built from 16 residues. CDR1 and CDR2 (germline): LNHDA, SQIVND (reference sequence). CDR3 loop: CASSISPAGGKETQYF. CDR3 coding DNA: TGTGCCAGTAGTATTAGTCCAGCGGGAGGGAAAGAGACCCAGTACTTC.

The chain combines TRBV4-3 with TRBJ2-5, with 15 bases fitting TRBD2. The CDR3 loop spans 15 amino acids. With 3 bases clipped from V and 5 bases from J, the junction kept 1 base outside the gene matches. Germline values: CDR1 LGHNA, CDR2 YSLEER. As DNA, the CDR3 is TGCGCCAGCAGCCAGGGACTAGCGGGGGGTGAGACCCAGTACTTC. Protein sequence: CASSQGLAGGETQYF.

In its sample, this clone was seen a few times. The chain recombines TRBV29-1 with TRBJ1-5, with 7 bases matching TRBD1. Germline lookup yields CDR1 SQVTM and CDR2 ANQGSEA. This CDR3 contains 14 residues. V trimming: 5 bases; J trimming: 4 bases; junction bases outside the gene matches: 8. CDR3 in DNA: TGCAGCGTTCGATTCACAGGGGTGAATCAGCCCCAGCATTTT. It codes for CSVRFTGVNQPQHF. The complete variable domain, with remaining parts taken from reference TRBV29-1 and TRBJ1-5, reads SAVISQKPSRDICQRGTSLTIQCQVDSQVTMMFWYRQQPGQSLTLIATANQGSEATYESGFVIDKFPISRPNLTFSTLTVSNMSPEDSSIYLCSVRFTGVNQPQHFGDGTRLSIL.

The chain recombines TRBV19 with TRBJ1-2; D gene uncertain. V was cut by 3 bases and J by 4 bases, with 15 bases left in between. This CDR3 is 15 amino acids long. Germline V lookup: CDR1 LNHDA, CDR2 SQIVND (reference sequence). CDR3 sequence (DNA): TGTGCCAGTAGTATTAGCCGTCAACTTTCCTATGGCTACACCTTC. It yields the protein CASSISRQLSYGYTF. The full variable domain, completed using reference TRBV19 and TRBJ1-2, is DGGITQSPKYLFRKEGQNVTLSCEQNLNHDAMYWYRQDPGQGLRLIYYSQIVNDFQKGDIAEGYSVSREKKESFPLTVTSAQKNPTAFYLCASSISRQLSYGYTFGSGTRLTVV.

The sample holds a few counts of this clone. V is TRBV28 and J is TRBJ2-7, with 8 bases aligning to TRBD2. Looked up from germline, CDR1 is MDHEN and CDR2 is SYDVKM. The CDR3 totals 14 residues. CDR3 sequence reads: CASSAGGSAYEQYF. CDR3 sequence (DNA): TGTGCTTCTAGTGCGGGAGGTTCCGCCTACGAGCAGTACTTC.

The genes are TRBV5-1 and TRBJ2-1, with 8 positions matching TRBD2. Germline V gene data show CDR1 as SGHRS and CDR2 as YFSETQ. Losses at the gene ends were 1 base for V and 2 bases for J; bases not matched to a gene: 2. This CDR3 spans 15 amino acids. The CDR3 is CASSLLAGPYNEQFF. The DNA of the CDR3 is TGCGCCAGCAGCTTGTTAGCGGGGCCCTACAATGAGCAGTTCTTC.

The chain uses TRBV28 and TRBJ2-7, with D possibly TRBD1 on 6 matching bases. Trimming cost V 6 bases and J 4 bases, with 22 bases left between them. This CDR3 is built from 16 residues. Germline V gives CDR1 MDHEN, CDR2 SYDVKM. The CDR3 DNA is TGTGCCAGCAGCTCCCTAGGGGACAAGGCTCGTTACGAGCAGTACTTC. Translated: CASSSLGDKARYEQYF.

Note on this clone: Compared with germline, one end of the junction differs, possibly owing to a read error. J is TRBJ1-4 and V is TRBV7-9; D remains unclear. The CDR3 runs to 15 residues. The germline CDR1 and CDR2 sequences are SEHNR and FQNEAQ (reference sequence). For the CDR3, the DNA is TGTGCCGGCAGCTTTAACGGTGCAACTAATGAAAAACTGTTTTTT. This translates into CAGSFNGATNEKLFF.

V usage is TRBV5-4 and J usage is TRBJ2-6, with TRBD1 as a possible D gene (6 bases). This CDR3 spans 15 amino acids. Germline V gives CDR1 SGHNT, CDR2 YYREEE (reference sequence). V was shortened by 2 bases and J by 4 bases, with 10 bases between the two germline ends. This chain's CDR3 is CASSFSGAGANVLTF. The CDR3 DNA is TGTGCCAGCAGCTTCTCAGGGGCAGGGGCCAACGTCCTGACTTTC.